Reported below is one T cell receptor beta chain. Its antigen is still unknown. Base qualities were left out, and no much larger clone turns up one base away. Including the terminal cysteine and phenylalanine, the CDR3 comprises 15 residues. The CDR3 DNA has 45 bases and is translated from base 1. For CDR1 and CDR2, the germline V gene (reference sequence) lists LGHDT and YNNKEL. V has 1 base trimmed and J has 6 bases trimmed; junction bases matching no gene number 5. Participants in the prospective study were aged 18 to 89 years, lived in some 24 United States geographic areas, and enrolled through a virtual design. Cohort assignment in the prospective study relied on participant-reported clinical history from a screening survey and a study questionnaire. Mobile phlebotomists in the prospective study collected whole blood, serum and a nasopharyngeal or oropharyngeal swab from every participant. Prospective study participants could optionally give additional blood draws and questionnaires over an approximately 2-month period. Prospective study blood samples were shipped either frozen or at room temperature before DNA extraction.

This entry is derived from a study of blood T cell repertoires in COVID-19 (dated by TCRdb to 2018 to 2021). Regarding the research as a whole: Recovered participants in ImmuneRACE Cohort 3 were defined by two consecutive negative NP/OP PCR tests, clearance by a healthcare professional, or resolution of symptoms. Collaborator samples came from the United States, Italy and Spain and covered acute and convalescent phases of COVID-19. Samples were obtained from the ongoing ImmuneRACE study (first 160 participants) and from about 1,300 subjects provided by 6 global collaborators. The prospective study material was composed of cDNA or gDNA derived from T cells, B-cell-depleted T cells, or PBMCs. The repertoires were made available in a free public database intended to serve as a resource for research on the immune response to SARS-CoV-2. The dataset comprised deeply sampled blood TCRbeta repertoires from subjects exposed to, actively infected with, or recovered from COVID-19. Where available, HLA class I and class II types were obtained from metadata supplied by the sample provider rather than from assay-based typing. Sample metadata almost always included a de-identified subject ID, COVID-19 status, age in years and sex. Overall study results and their limits: Clinical and demographic metadata were provided uncurated, with the amount varying by source and participant.

TCRbeta CDR3 regions were amplified from genomic DNA by means of the immunoSEQ Assay, a bias-controlled multiplex PCR. From the authors' description of their analysis: Within the assay, amplification of reference gene primers was used to estimate how many nucleated cells each sample contained. To quantify the absolute abundance of each unique TCRbeta CDR3 rearrangement, sequence reads were collapsed and filtered. Productive Simpson clonality was computed per sample as the square root of Simpson's diversity index over productive rearrangements. TCRdb took over this immuneACCESS table, retaining in-frame rearrangements with V and J assigned. Such tables are incomplete; in checked studies, under half of the missing clones stem from an unresolved V gene, and the remainder is unexplained. That table is the source of V, J and clone size, and D and trimming were worked out from the DNA. Counted in this sample were some 330,000 clones; about 89% of them appeared once. The top ten hold around 2% of the sample.

Sequencing was done on a sample of PBMCs or T cells enriched from blood (not recorded which). The V and J genes are TRBV3-1 (or the pseudogene TRBV3-2) and TRBJ1-5; 8 junctional bases match TRBD1. The TCR originated in a man aged 35 to 55 in a cohort exposed to, infected with or recovered from COVID-19 (not recorded which). For the CDR3, the sequence is CASSQARTGPQPQHF. In nucleotide form, the sequence is TGTGCCAGCAGCCAAGCTCGGACAGGGCCTCAGCCCCAGCATTTT.